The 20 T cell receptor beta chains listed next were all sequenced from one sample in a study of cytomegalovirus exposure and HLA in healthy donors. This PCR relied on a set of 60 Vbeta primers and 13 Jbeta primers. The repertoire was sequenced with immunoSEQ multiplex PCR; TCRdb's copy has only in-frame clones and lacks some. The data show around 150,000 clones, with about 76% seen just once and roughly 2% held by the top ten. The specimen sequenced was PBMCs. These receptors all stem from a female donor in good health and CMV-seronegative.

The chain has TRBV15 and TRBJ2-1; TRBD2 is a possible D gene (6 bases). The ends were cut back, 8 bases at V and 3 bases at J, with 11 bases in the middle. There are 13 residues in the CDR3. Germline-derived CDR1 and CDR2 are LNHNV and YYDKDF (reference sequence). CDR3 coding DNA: TGTGCCACCCGTATGGACTACTACAATGAGCAGTTCTTC. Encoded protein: CATRMDYYNEQFF. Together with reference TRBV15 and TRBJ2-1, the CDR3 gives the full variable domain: DAMVIQNPRYQVTQFGKPVTLSCSQTLNHNVMYWYQQKSSQAPKLLFHYYDKDFNNEADTPDNFQSRRPNTSFCFLDIRSPGLGDTAMYLCATRMDYYNEQFFGPGTRLTVL.

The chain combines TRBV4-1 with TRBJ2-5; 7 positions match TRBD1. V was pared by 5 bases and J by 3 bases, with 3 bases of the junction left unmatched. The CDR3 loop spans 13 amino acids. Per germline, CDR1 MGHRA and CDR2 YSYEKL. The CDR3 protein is CASSWDREETQYF. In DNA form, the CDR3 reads TGCGCCAGCAGCTGGGACAGAGAAGAGACCCAGTACTTC.

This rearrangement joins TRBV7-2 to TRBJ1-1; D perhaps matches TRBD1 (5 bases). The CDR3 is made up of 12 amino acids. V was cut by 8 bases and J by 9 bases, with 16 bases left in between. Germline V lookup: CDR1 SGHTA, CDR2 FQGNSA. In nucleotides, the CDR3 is TGTGCCAGCCTATTTTGGGGCTCGCAAGCTTTCTTT. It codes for CASLFWGSQAFF.

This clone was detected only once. CDR3 in DNA: TGTGCCAGCAGCGAGGGAACAGGGGCCCCGAACACTGAAGCTTTCTTT. It encodes CASSEGTGAPNTEAFF. The chain uses TRBV5-6 and TRBJ1-1; 7 bases agree with TRBD1. The J segment lost 1 base and the V segment lost 4 bases, leaving 10 bases of the junction unmatched. CDR1 and CDR2 from the germline V gene are SGHDT and YYEEEE. The length of the CDR3 is 16 residues.

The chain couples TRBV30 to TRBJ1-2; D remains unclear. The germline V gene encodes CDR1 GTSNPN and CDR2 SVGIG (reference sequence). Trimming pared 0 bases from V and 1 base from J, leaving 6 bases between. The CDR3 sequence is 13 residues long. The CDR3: CAWSVKSNYGYTF. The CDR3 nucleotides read TGTGCCTGGAGTGTAAAGAGTAACTATGGCTACACCTTC.

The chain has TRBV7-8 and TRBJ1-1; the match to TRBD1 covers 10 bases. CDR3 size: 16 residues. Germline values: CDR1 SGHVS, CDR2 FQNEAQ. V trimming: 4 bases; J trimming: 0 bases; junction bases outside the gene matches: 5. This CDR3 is CASSSGTGAMNTEAFF. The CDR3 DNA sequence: TGTGCCAGCAGCTCCGGGACAGGGGCAATGAACACTGAAGCTTTCTTT.

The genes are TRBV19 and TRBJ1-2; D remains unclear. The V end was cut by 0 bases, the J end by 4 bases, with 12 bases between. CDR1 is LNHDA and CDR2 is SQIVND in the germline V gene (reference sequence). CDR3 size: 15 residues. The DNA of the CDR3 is TGTGCCAGTAGTATAGATCTGGAACAGTTCTATGGCTACACCTTC. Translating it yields CASSIDLEQFYGYTF. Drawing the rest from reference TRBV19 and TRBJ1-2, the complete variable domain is DGGITQSPKYLFRKEGQNVTLSCEQNLNHDAMYWYRQDPGQGLRLIYYSQIVNDFQKGDIAEGYSVSREKKESFPLTVTSAQKNPTAFYLCASSIDLEQFYGYTFGSGTRLTVV.

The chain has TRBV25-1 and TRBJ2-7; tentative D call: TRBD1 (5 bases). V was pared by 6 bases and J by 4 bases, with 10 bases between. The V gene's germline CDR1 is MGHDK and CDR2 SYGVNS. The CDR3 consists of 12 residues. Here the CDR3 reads CASSSQGYEQYF. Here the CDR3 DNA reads TGTGCCAGCAGCTCTCAGGGTTACGAGCAGTACTTC.

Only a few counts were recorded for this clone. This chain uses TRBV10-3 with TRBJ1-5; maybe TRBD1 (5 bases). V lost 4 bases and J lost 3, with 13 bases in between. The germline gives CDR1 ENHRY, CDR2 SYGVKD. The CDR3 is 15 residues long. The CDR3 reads CAISGSTGNNQPQHF. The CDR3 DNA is TGTGCCATCAGTGGGAGTACAGGAAACAATCAGCCCCAGCATTTT.

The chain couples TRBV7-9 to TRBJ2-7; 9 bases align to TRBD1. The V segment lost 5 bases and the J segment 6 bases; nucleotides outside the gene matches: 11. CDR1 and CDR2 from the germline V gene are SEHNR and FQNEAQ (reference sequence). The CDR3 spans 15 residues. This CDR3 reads CASSAPGQGLGEQYF. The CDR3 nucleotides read TGTGCCAGCAGCGCTCCGGGACAGGGATTAGGCGAGCAGTACTTC.

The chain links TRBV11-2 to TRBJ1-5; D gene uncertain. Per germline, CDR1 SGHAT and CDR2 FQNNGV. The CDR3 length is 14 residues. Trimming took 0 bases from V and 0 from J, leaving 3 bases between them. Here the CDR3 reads CASSLDLSNQPQHF. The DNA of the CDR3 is TGTGCCAGCAGCTTAGATCTTAGCAATCAGCCCCAGCATTTT.

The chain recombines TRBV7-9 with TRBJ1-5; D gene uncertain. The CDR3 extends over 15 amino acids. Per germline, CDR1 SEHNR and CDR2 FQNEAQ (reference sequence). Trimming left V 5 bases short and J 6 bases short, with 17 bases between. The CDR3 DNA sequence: TGTGCCAGCAGCCCCGACCCAGTGGCGGGTCAGCCCCAGCATTTT. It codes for CASSPDPVAGQPQHF.

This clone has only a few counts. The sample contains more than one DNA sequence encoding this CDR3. CDR3 amino acids: CASSGVGQGAHGEDEKLFF. The CDR3 DNA reads TGTGCCAGCAGTGGGGTAGGGCAGGGGGCGCACGGTGAGGATGAAAAACTGTTTTTT. V is TRBV6-4 and J is TRBJ1-4, with 8 nucleotides matching TRBD1. The V gene's germline CDR1 is MRHNA and CDR2 SNTAGT. The CDR3 runs 19 residues. V dropped 4 bases and J dropped 6; count of bases not matched to a gene: 19.

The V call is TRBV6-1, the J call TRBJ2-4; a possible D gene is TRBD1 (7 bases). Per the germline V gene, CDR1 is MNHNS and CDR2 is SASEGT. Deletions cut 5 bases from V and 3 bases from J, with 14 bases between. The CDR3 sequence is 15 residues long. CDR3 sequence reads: CASSQVRGDKNIQYF. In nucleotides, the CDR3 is TGTGCCAGCAGTCAGGTCAGGGGGGACAAAAACATTCAGTACTTC.

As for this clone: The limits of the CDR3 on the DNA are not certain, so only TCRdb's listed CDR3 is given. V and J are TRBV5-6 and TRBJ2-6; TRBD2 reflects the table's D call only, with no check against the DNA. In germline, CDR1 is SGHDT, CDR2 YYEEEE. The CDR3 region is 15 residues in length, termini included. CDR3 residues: CASILGGAGANVLTF.

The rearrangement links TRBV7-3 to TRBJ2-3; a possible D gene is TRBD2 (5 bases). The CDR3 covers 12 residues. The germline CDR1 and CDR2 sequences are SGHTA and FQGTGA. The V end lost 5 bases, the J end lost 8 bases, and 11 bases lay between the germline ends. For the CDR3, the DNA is TGTGCCAGCAGCGTTATTCGGGGTACGCAGTATTTT. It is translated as CASSVIRGTQYF. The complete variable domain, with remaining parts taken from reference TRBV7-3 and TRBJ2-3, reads GAGVSQTPSNKVTEKGKYVELRCDPISGHTALYWYRQSLGQGPEFLIYFQGTGAADDSGLPNDRFFAVRPEGSVSTLKIQRTERGDSAVYLCASSVIRGTQYFGPGTRLTVL.

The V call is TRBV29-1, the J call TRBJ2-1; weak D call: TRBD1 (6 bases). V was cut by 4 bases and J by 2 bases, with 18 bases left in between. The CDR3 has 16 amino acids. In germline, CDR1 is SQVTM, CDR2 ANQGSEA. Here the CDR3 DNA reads TGCAGCGTTGTCCCGCTAGGGGGTGGCACCTACAATGAGCAGTTCTTC. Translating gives CSVVPLGGGTYNEQFF.

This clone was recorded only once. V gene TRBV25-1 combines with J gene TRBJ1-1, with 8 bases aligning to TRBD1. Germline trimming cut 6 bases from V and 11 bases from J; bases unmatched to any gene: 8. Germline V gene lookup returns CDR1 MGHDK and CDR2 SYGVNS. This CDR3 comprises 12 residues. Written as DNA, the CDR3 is TGTGCCAGCAGCGCAGGGGGCTACGGTGCTTTCTTT. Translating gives CASSAGGYGAFF.

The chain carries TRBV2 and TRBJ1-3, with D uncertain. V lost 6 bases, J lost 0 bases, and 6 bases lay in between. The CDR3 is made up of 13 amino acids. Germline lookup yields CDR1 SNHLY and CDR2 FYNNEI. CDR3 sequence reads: CASRRDSGNTIYF. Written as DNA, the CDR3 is TGTGCCAGCAGGCGGGACTCTGGAAACACCATATATTTT.

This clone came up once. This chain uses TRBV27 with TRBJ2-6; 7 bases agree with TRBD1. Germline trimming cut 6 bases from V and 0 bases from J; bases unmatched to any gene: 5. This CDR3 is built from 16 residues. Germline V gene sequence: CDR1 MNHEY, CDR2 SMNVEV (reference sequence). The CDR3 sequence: CASSRQGSSGANVLTF. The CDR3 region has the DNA TGTGCCAGCAGCAGACAGGGCAGCTCTGGGGCCAACGTCCTGACTTTC.